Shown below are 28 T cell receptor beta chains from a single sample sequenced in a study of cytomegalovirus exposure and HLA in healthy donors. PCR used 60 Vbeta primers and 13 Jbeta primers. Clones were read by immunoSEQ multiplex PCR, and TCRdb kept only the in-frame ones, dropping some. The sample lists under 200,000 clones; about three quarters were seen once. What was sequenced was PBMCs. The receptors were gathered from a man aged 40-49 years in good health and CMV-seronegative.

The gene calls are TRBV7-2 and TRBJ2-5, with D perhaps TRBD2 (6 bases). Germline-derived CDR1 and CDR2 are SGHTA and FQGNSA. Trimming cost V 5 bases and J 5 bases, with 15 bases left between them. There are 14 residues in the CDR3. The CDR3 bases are TGTGCCAGCAGCCCACCGGGAGCCTACGAGACCCAGTACTTC. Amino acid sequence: CASSPPGAYETQYF.

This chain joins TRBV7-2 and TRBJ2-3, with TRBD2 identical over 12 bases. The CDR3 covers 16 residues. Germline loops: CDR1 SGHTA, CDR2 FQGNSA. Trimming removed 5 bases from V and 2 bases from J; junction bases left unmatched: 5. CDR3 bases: TGTGCCAGCAGCGAACTAGCGGGAGGCTTCACAGATACGCAGTATTTT. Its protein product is CASSELAGGFTDTQYF.

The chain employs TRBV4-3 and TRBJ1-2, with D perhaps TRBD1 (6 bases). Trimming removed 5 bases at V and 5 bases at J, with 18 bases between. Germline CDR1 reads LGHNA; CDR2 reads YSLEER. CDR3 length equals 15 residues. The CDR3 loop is CASSFRDIGSYGYTF. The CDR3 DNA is TGCGCCAGCAGCTTCCGGGACATCGGGTCGTATGGCTACACCTTC.

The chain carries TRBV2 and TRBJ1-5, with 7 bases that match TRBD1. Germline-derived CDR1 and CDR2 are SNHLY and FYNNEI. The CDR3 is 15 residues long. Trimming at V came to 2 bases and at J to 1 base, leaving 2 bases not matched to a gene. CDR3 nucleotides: TGTGCCAGCAGTGAACGGGACAGCAGCAATCAGCCCCAGCATTTT. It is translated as CASSERDSSNQPQHF. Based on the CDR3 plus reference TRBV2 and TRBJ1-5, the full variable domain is EPEVTQTPSHQVTQMGQEVILRCVPISNHLYFYWYRQILGQKVEFLVSFYNNEISEKSEIFDDQFSVERPDGSNFTLKIRSTKLEDSAMYFCASSERDSSNQPQHFGDGTRLSIL.

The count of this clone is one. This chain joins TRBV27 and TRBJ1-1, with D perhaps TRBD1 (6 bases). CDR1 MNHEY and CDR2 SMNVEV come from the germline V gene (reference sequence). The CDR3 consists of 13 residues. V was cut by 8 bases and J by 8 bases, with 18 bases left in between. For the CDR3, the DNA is TGTGCCAGCGGAGAAACAGGGTCCCCCGAAGCTTTCTTT. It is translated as CASGETGSPEAFF.

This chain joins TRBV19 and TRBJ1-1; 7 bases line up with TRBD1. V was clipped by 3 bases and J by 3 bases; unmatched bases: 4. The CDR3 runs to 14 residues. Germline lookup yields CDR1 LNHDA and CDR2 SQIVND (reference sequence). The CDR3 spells CASSIYDRDTEAFF. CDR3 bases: TGTGCCAGTAGTATCTATGACAGGGACACTGAAGCTTTCTTT.

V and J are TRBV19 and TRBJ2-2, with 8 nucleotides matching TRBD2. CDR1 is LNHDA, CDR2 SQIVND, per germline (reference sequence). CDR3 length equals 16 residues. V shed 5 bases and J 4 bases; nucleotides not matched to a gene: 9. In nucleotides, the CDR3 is TGTGCCAGTAGTGAGCGCGCTAGCGGGCTCACCGGGGAGCTGTTTTTT. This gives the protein CASSERASGLTGELFF. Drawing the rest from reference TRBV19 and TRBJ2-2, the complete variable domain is DGGITQSPKYLFRKEGQNVTLSCEQNLNHDAMYWYRQDPGQGLRLIYYSQIVNDFQKGDIAEGYSVSREKKESFPLTVTSAQKNPTAFYLCASSERASGLTGELFFGEGSRLTVL.

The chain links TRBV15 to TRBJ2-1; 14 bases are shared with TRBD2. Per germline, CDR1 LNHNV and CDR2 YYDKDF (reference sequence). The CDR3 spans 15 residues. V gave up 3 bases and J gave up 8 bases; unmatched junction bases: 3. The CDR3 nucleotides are TGTGCCACCAGCAGGGGACTAGCGGGAGACGATGAGCAGTTCTTC. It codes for CATSRGLAGDDEQFF.

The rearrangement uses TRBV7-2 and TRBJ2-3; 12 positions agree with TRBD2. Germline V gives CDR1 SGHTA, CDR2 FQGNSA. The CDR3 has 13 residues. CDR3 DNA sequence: TGTGCGCTAGCGGGAGGGCCCACAGATACGCAGTATTTT. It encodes CALAGGPTDTQYF.

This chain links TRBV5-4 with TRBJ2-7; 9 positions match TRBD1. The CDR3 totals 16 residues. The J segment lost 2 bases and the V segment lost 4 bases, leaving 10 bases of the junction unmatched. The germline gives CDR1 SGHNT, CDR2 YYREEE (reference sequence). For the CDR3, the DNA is TGTGCCAGCAGCAGGGGGGCCGGGACAGGGCCCTACGAGCAGTACTTC. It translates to CASSRGAGTGPYEQYF. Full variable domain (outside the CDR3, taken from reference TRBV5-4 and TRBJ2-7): ETGVTQSPTHLIKTRGQQVTLRCSSQSGHNTVSWYQQALGQGPQFIFQYYREEENGRGNFPPRFSGLQFPNYSSELNVNALELDDSALYLCASSRGAGTGPYEQYFGPGTRLTVT.

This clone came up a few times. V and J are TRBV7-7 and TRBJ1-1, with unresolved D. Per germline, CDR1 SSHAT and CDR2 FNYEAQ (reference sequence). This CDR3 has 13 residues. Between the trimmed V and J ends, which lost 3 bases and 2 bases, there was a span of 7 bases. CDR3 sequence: CASSLRANTEAFF. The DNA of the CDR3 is TGTGCCAGCAGCTTGAGGGCAAACACTGAAGCTTTCTTT.

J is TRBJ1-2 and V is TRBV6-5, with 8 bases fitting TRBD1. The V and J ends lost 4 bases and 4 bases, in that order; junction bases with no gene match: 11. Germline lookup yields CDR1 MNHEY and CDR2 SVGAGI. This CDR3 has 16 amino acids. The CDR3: CASSSRDRWDPYGYTF. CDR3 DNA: TGTGCCAGCAGTTCCCGGGACAGGTGGGATCCCTATGGCTACACCTTC.

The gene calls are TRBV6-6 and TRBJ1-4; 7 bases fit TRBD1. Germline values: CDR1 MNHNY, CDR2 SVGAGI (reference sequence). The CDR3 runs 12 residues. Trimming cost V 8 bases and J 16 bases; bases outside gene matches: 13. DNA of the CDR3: TGTGCCAGCGGAGATTCACCGGGACAGAGGTTTTTT. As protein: CASGDSPGQRFF.

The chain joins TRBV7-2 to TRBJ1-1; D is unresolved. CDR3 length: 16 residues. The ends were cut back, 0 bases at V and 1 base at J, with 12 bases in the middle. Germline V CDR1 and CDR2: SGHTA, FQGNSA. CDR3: CASSLAHQATNTEAFF. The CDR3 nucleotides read TGTGCCAGCAGCTTAGCGCATCAGGCTACGAACACTGAAGCTTTCTTT.

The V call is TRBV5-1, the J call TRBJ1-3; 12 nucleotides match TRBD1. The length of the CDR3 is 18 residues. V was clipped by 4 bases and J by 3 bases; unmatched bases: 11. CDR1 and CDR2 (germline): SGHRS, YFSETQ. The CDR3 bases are TGCGCCAGCAGCGAGGCCGGGACAGGGGGCGCAGGTGGAAACACCATATATTTT. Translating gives CASSEAGTGGAGGNTIYF.

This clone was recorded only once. CDR3 DNA sequence: TGTGCCAGCAGCTTACTAAACCTCAGGGAGGACACTGAAGCTTTCTTT. Its protein product is CASSLLNLREDTEAFF. The gene calls are TRBV11-2 and TRBJ1-1, with D perhaps matching TRBD1 (5 bases). Trimming removed 2 bases at V and 3 bases at J, with 16 bases between. The germline CDR1 and CDR2 sequences are SGHAT and FQNNGV. This CDR3 spans 16 amino acids.

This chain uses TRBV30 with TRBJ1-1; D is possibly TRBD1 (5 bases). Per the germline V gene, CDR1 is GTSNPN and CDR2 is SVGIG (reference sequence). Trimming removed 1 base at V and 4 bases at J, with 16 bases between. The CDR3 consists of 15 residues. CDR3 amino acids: CAWSDSGQGGTEAFF. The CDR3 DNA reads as TGTGCCTGGAGTGATAGCGGGCAGGGCGGCACTGAAGCTTTCTTT.

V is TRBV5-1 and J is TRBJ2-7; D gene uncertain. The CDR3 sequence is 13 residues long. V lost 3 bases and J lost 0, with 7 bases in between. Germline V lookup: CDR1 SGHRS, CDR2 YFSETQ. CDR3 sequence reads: CASSSTGSYEQYF. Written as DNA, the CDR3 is TGCGCCAGCAGCTCAACCGGCTCCTACGAGCAGTACTTC. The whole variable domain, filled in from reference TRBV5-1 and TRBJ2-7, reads KAGVTQTPRYLIKTRGQQVTLSCSPISGHRSVSWYQQTPGQGLQFLFEYFSETQRNKGNFPGRFSGRQFSNSRSEMNVSTLELGDSALYLCASSSTGSYEQYFGPGTRLTVT.

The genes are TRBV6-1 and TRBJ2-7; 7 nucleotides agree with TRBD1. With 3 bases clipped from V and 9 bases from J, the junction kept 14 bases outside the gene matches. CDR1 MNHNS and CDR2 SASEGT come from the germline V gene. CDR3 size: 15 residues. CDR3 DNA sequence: TGTGCCAGCAGTGAGAGGCAGGGGGTCCGCTTGATGCAGTACTTC. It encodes CASSERQGVRLMQYF.

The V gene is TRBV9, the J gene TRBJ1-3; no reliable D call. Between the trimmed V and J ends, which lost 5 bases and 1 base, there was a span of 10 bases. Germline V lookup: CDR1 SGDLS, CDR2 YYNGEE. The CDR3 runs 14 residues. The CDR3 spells CASSREGSGNTIYF. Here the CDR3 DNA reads TGTGCCAGCAGTCGCGAGGGTTCTGGAAACACCATATATTTT.

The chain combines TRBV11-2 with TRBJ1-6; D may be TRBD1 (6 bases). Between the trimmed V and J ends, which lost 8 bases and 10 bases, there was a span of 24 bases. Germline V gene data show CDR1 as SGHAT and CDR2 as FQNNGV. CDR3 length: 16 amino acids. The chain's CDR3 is CASGSTNRARRSPLHF. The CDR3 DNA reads TGTGCCAGCGGGAGCACAAACAGGGCGCGACGGTCACCCCTCCACTTT.

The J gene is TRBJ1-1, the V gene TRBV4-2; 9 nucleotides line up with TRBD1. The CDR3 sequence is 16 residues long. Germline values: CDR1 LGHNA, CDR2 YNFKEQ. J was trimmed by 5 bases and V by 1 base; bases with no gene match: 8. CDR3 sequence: CASSQGTGVMRTEAFF. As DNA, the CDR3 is TGTGCCAGCAGCCAAGGGACAGGGGTGATGAGGACTGAAGCTTTCTTT.

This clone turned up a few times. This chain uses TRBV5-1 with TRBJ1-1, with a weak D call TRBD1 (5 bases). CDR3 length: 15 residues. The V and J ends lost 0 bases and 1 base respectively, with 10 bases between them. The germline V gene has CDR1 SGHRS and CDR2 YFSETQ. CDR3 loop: CASSLDYGGNTEAFF. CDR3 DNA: TGCGCCAGCAGCTTGGACTACGGGGGGAACACTGAAGCTTTCTTT.

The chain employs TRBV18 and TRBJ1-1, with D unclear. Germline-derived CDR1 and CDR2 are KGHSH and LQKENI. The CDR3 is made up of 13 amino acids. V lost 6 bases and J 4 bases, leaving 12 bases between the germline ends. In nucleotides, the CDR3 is TGTGCCAGCTCGGAGAATGGTGTCACTGAAGCTTTCTTT. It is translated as CASSENGVTEAFF.

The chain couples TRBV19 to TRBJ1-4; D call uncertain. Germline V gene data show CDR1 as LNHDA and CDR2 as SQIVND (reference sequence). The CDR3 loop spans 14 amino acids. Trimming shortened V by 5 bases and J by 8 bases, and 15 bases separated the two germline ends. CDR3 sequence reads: CASSVDGVGEKLFF. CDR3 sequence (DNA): TGTGCCAGTAGTGTCGACGGGGTGGGGGAAAAACTGTTTTTT. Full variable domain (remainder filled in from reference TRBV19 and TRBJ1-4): DGGITQSPKYLFRKEGQNVTLSCEQNLNHDAMYWYRQDPGQGLRLIYYSQIVNDFQKGDIAEGYSVSREKKESFPLTVTSAQKNPTAFYLCASSVDGVGEKLFFGSGTQLSVL.

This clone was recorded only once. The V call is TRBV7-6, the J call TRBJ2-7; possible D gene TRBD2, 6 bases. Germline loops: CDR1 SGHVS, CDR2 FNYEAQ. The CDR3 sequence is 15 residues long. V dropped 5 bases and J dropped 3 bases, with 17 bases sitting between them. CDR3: CASSRDSGIIYEQYF. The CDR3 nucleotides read TGTGCCAGCAGCCGGGACTCCGGAATAATCTACGAGCAGTACTTC.

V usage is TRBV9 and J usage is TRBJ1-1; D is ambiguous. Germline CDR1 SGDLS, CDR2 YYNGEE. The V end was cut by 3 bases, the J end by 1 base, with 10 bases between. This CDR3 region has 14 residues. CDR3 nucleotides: TGTGCCAGCAGCGAGAGGAGGCCGAACACTGAAGCTTTCTTT. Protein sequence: CASSERRPNTEAFF.

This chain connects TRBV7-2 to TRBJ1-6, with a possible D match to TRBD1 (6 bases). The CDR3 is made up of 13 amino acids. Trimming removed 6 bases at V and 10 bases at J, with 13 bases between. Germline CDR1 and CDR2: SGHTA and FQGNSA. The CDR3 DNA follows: TGTGCCAGCAGGCCCACAGGGAAATCACCCCTCCACTTT. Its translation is CASRPTGKSPLHF.